One sample yielded the 3 T cell receptor beta chains listed below, sequenced in a study of T cell responses to AZD1222 COVID-19 vaccine. Here immunoSEQ multiplex PCR was the method, and the copy in TCRdb shows in-frame clones only, minus some. Found here are 75,000 to 90,000 clones, around 83% of them singletons; the top ten hold less than 15%. The source material was peripheral blood, sampled on day 0 of AZD1222 vaccination. The receptors originated from an adult in good health.

This clone is labeled as medium-sized. J is TRBJ2-2 and V is TRBV19; D unclear. CDR3 length: 15 amino acids. The V end lost 0 bases, the J end lost 1 base, and 6 bases lay between the germline ends. Per the germline V gene, CDR1 is LNHDA and CDR2 is SQIVND (reference sequence). In DNA, the CDR3 is TGTGCCAGTAGTATAGAGGGTAGGAACACCGGGGAGCTGTTTTTT. It codes for CASSIEGRNTGELFF. Variable domain in full (rest from reference TRBV19 and TRBJ2-2): DGGITQSPKYLFRKEGQNVTLSCEQNLNHDAMYWYRQDPGQGLRLIYYSQIVNDFQKGDIAEGYSVSREKKESFPLTVTSAQKNPTAFYLCASSIEGRNTGELFFGEGSRLTVL.

The chain joins TRBV28 to TRBJ2-5, with 7 bases identical to TRBD1. CDR1 and CDR2 (germline): MDHEN, SYDVKM. J lost 7 bases, V lost 0 bases, and 11 bases had no gene match. This CDR3 has 16 amino acids. The CDR3 coding sequence is TGTGCCAGCAGTTTATGGGAGACAGGGTCCTCCGGGACCCAGTACTTC. Protein sequence: CASSLWETGSSGTQYF.

This chain joins TRBV6-5 and TRBJ1-2; D not certain. This CDR3 has 13 amino acids. V was pared by 0 bases and J by 4 bases, with 6 bases between. The V gene's germline CDR1 is MNHEY and CDR2 SVGAGI. DNA for the CDR3: TGTGCCAGCAGTTACTCGCCGGGCTATGGCTACACCTTC. Translated: CASSYSPGYGYTF.